Sequencing of this TCR beta chain was carried out in a study of identical twins. Study findings and constraints: Zero-insertion analyses might be partly confounded by invariant T cells like MAIT and iNKT. For cord blood, abundant beta clonotypes had fewer insertions, unlike memory repertoires, which showed none. The degree of excess twin sharing was weaker in beta out-of-frame sequences.

Deletions cut 4 bases from V and 3 bases from J, with 13 bases between. This CDR3 is 15 amino acids long. In germline, CDR1 is SGDLS, CDR2 YYNGEE. TCRdb re-derived calls from the 5' RACE reads in MiXCR, one entry per CDR3 protein. The sample contains hundreds of thousands of distinct CDR3 sequences, 8% to 9% of which appear only once. To note about this clonotype: Its target is unknown.

This sample also appeared in a second study, on yellow fever vaccine responses in identical twins.

The specimen sequenced was memory (CD45RO+) T cells sorted from blood. The TCR originated in a woman aged 18-29 years in good health. The V call is TRBV9, the J call TRBJ1-4; D is unresolved. For the CDR3, the DNA is TGTGCCAGCAGCCCGCTTTCGAGGGCTAATGAAAAACTGTTTTTT. Translating it yields CASSPLSRANEKLFF.